The 19 T cell receptor beta chains below all came from one sample that was sequenced in a study of molecular identifiers for immune sequencing clone quantification (dated by TCRdb to 2017 to 2018). Library prep was done by PCR. TCRdb names NextSeq 500 as the instrument used. The public reads were run again by TCRdb, first through fastp at Q25 and then through MiXCR, and only productive beta chains were kept. Identical CDR3 protein sequences are pooled into one entry, listed with their most common genes and DNA. This sample has fewer than 350,000 distinct CDR3 sequences in its table, and roughly a quarter of those were observed once. The ten largest clones represent about 0.7% of the sample. Sequencing was done on a sample of naive CD8+ T cells from blood, with Jurkat cell RNA spiked in. The cell subset or site label here, explained by the study, means: FACS-sorted CD8+CD4-CCR7+CD45RA+ naive T cells. The receptors were sampled from a human donor in good health. Some libraries in this study had Jurkat cell RNA spiked in.

Turning to this clonotype: One end of the junction varies from germline; a read error may be responsible. The V call is TRBV7-9, the J call TRBJ2-2; the D call may be TRBD1 or TRBD2 (6 bases each). The CDR3 is 15 residues long. Germline V gives CDR1 SEHNR, CDR2 FQNEAQ (reference sequence). The CDR3, as DNA: TGTGCCAGCGTCGACGGGGGCCGGAACGCCGGGGAGCTGTTTTTT. Translation: CASVDGGRNAGELFF.

This clonotype was picked up many times. The gene calls are TRBV7-9 and TRBJ2-7, with TRBD1 matching 8 bases. Germline V CDR1 and CDR2: SEHNR, FQNEAQ (reference sequence). The CDR3 length is 14 residues. Unmatched junction bases numbered 4, after V lost 3 bases and J lost 3 bases. The CDR3, as DNA: TGTGCCAGCAGCTTGGCCGGGACAGGCTACGAGCAGTACTTC. Translated, it gives CASSLAGTGYEQYF.

To note about this clonotype: A much larger clone differs by one base, so this may be a read error. The chain is built from TRBV7-9 and TRBJ2-2; D perhaps matches TRBD1 (6 bases). Germline CDR1 reads SEHNR; CDR2 reads FQNEAQ (reference sequence). This CDR3 has 14 amino acids. The DNA for the CDR3 is TGTGCCAGCAGCCCGCGGACAGATCTCGGGGAGCTGCTTTTT. The encoded protein is CASSPRTDLGELLF.

With respect to this clonotype: This may come from a read error, since a much larger clone is one base off. V gene TRBV9 combines with J gene TRBJ1-1; possible D gene TRBD1, 6 bases. Germline lookup yields CDR1 SGDLS and CDR2 YYNGEE. The CDR3 has 14 residues. The CDR3 loop is CASSPPGGATAAFF. The CDR3 nucleotides read TGTGCCAGCAGCCCCCCCGGGGGCGCCACTGCAGCTTTCTTT. Full variable domain (rest looked up from reference TRBV9 and TRBJ1-1): DSGVTQTPKHLITATGQRVTLRCSPRSGDLSVYWYQQSLDQGLQFLIQYYNGEERAKGNILERFSAQQFPDLHSELNLSSLELGDSALYFCASSPPGGATAAFFGQGTRLTVV.

The gene calls are TRBV5-6 and TRBJ2-7; D is uncertain. The CDR3 has 15 amino acids. V was pared by 0 bases and J by 5 bases, with 15 bases between. The germline V gene encodes CDR1 SGHDT and CDR2 YYEEEE. The CDR3 here is CASSLVEQWPHEQYF. The CDR3 DNA sequence: TGTGCCAGCAGCTTGGTGGAACAGTGGCCGCACGAGCAGTACTTC.

V usage is TRBV7-9 and J usage is TRBJ2-5; 9 nucleotides agree with TRBD1. The CDR3 runs 15 residues. V shed 5 bases, J shed 2 bases, and the junction held 6 bases outside the gene matches. The germline gives CDR1 SEHNR, CDR2 FQNEAQ (reference sequence). CDR3 sequence (DNA): TGTGCCAGCAGCACCCGGACAGGGGATCAAGAGACCCAGTACTTC. Its translation: CASSTRTGDQETQYF.

The rearrangement uses TRBV25-1 and TRBJ2-7, with TRBD2 matching over 8 bases. The CDR3 is 14 residues long. Germline V gene lookup returns CDR1 MGHDK and CDR2 SYGVNS. Germline trimming cut 8 bases from V and 0 bases from J; bases unmatched to any gene: 6. CDR3 protein: CASRQRGRSYEQYF. The CDR3 region has the DNA TGTGCCAGCCGTCAGCGGGGGCGCTCCTACGAGCAGTACTTC.

This clonotype was seen a few times. The chain couples TRBV9 to TRBJ2-1; TRBD2 aligns across 9 bases. The CDR3 totals 17 residues. Germline V gene sequence: CDR1 SGDLS, CDR2 YYNGEE. J was trimmed by 9 bases and V by 0 bases; bases with no gene match: 13. This CDR3 is CASSVGPAWREGREQFF. CDR3 bases: TGTGCCAGCAGCGTAGGACCAGCCTGGCGGGAGGGCCGTGAGCAGTTCTTC.

V usage is TRBV5-1 and J usage is TRBJ1-4; maybe TRBD1 (5 bases). The V and J ends lost 5 bases and 6 bases respectively, with 14 bases between them. CDR1 and CDR2 (germline): SGHRS, YFSETQ. The CDR3 consists of 14 residues. CDR3 sequence (DNA): TGCGCCAGCAGTGGGGGGGGAGATTATGAAAAACTGTTTTTT. It specifies CASSGGGDYEKLFF.

In regard to this clonotype: The junction shows a germline mismatch at one end, possibly a read error. The chain couples TRBV27 to TRBJ2-1, with unresolved D. The germline CDR1 and CDR2 sequences are MNHEY and SMNVEV (reference sequence). The CDR3 has 12 amino acids. DNA for the CDR3: TGTGCCAGCAGTTCCACCTACAATAAGCAGTTCTTC. Translating it yields CASSSTYNKQFF.

This clonotype was detected a few times. V usage is TRBV5-6 and J usage is TRBJ1-1; possible D gene TRBD1, 6 bases. Trimming shortened V by 0 bases and J by 2 bases, and 11 bases separated the two germline ends. In germline, CDR1 is SGHDT, CDR2 YYEEEE. The CDR3 covers 15 residues. This CDR3 reads CASSLGSGGNTEAFF. For the CDR3, the DNA is TGTGCCAGCAGCTTGGGGTCGGGGGGCAACACTGAAGCTTTCTTT.

In this sample, this clonotype turned up a few times. J is TRBJ1-5 and V is TRBV19; D is unresolved. Germline V gene data show CDR1 as LNHDA and CDR2 as SQIVND (reference sequence). The CDR3 runs 14 residues. Trimming stripped 4 bases from V and 5 bases from J, with 12 bases between. The CDR3 DNA sequence: TGTGCCAGTAGTAAGGACGAACCGTATCAGCCCCAGCATTTT. Protein product: CASSKDEPYQPQHF.

The chain carries TRBV27 and TRBJ1-1; D gene unclear. Germline values: CDR1 MNHEY, CDR2 SMNVEV (reference sequence). Trimming stripped 2 bases from V and 6 bases from J, with 19 bases between. There are 16 residues in the CDR3. CDR3 sequence reads: CASSLKSIVGLSEAFF. Written as DNA, the CDR3 is TGTGCCAGCAGTTTAAAATCTATTGTAGGGTTATCTGAAGCTTTCTTT.

This chain connects TRBV4-3 to TRBJ2-7; tentative D call: TRBD2 (6 bases). Germline V gives CDR1 LGHNA, CDR2 YSLEER. CDR3 length: 16 amino acids. V was cut by 1 base and J by 2 bases, with 15 bases left in between. CDR3 region: CASSQASRGGAYEQYF. For the CDR3, the DNA is TGCGCCAGCAGCCAAGCATCCCGGGGAGGCGCCTACGAGCAGTACTTC.

The CDR3: CASSLEVGADSYEQYF. For the CDR3, the DNA is TGTGCCAGCAGCCTTGAAGTGGGGGCGGATTCCTACGAGCAGTACTTC. The J gene is TRBJ2-7, the V gene TRBV4-2, with D maybe TRBD1 (6 bases). The CDR3 covers 16 residues. The germline CDR1 and CDR2 sequences are LGHNA and YNFKEQ. V shed 4 bases and J shed 1 base, with 17 bases lying between them.

This chain connects TRBV7-9 to TRBJ2-1; 12 bases line up with TRBD1. CDR1 and CDR2 from the germline V gene are SEHNR and FQNEAQ (reference sequence). The V gene end was trimmed by 5 bases and the J gene end by 7 bases; junction bases not matched to a gene: 6. CDR3 length: 15 amino acids. DNA for the CDR3: TGTGCCAGCAGCCCTCAGGGACAGGGGGCTAATGAGCAGTTCTTC. It yields the protein CASSPQGQGANEQFF. Complete variable domain (other parts from reference TRBV7-9 and TRBJ2-1): DTGVSQNPRHKITKRGQNVTFRCDPISEHNRLYWYRQTLGQGPEFLTYFQNEAQLEKSRLLSDRFSAERPKGSFSTLEIQRTEQGDSAMYLCASSPQGQGANEQFFGPGTRLTVL.

J is TRBJ2-3 and V is TRBV5-1; possible D gene TRBD1, 5 bases. Trimming removed 4 bases at V and 0 bases at J, with 30 bases between. Germline CDR1 is SGHRS and CDR2 is YFSETQ. The CDR3 is 21 residues long. The CDR3 DNA follows: TGCGCCAGCAGCCCGGACCCATCTACAGGCCTCCCCAACTTTAGCACAGATACGCAGTATTTT. Amino acids: CASSPDPSTGLPNFSTDTQYF. Full variable domain (outside the CDR3, taken from reference TRBV5-1 and TRBJ2-3): KAGVTQTPRYLIKTRGQQVTLSCSPISGHRSVSWYQQTPGQGLQFLFEYFSETQRNKGNFPGRFSGRQFSNSRSEMNVSTLELGDSALYLCASSPDPSTGLPNFSTDTQYFGPGTRLTVL.

The chain recombines TRBV27 with TRBJ2-7, with 9 bases matching TRBD1. The CDR3 sequence is 14 residues long. J was trimmed by 6 bases and V by 4 bases; bases with no gene match: 7. Germline V gene sequence: CDR1 MNHEY, CDR2 SMNVEV (reference sequence). The CDR3, as DNA: TGTGCCAGCAGTTCTGGGACAGGGTTTAGCGAGCAGTACTTC. This sequence encodes CASSSGTGFSEQYF.

As concerns this clonotype: This may arise from a read error, as a much more abundant clone is one base away. Likely a read error: the CDR3 ends without its conserved phenylalanine or tryptophan. The rearrangement uses TRBV7-6 and TRBJ2-5, with D tentatively TRBD1 (6 bases). With 4 bases removed from V and 2 bases from J, the gap between germline ends came to 14 bases. The CDR3 has 15 amino acids. Germline CDR1 and CDR2: SGHVS and FNYEAQ. This CDR3 is CASSSTPGHQETQYL. The CDR3 region has the DNA TGTGCCAGCAGCTCAACACCGGGACATCAAGAGACCCAGTACCTC.